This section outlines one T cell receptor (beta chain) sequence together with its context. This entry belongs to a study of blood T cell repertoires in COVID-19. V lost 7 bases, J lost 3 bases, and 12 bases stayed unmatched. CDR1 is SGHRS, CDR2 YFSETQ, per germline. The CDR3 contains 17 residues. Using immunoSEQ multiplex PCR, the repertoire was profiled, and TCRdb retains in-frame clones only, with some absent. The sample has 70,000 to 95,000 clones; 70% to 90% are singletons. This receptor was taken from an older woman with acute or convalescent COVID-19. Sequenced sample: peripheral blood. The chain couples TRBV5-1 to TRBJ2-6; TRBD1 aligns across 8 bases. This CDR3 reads CASASDRGLRGANVLTF. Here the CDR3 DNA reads TGCGCCAGCGCTTCCGACAGGGGTCTGCGTGGGGCCAACGTCCTGACTTTC.